This T cell receptor (beta chain) came from a study of T cells after posttransplantation cyclophosphamide. General study results and limits: Donor CD8+ memory clones often dominated recipient blood repertoires at later times.

Points on this clone: Its antigen is currently unknown.

Peripheral blood was collected from the related graft donor on the marrow donation day. Repertoires were generated with immunoSEQ multiplex PCR, while TCRdb's copy carries only in-frame clones and drops some. The sample contains around 39,000 clones, none of them singletons. With 4 bases removed from V and 0 bases from J, the gap between germline ends came to 22 bases. Germline CDR1 MNHEY, CDR2 SMNVEV (reference sequence). The CDR3 is 19 amino acids. V and J are TRBV27 and TRBJ1-5; no firm D call. This clonotype was sampled from a girl aged 5 to 17 in good health, CMV-negative, and a related stem cell transplant donor. The specimen was PBMCs. The CDR3, as DNA: TGTGCCAGCAGTTCCGCACAGCCTAACGGCCTATATAGCAATCAGCCCCAGCATTTT. The encoded protein is CASSSAQPNGLYSNQPQHF.